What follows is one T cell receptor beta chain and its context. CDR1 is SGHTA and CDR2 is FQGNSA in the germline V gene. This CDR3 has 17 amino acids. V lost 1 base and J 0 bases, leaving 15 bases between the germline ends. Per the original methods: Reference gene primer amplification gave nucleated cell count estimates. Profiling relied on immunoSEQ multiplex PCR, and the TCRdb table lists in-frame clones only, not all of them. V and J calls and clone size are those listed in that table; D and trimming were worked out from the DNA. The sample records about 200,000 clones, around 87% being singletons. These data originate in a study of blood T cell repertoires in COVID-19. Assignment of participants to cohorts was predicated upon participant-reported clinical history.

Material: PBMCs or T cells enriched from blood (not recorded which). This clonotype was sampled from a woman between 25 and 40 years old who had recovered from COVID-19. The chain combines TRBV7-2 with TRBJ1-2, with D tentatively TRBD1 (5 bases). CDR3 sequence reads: CASSLDIPTATNYGYTF. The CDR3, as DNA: TGTGCCAGCAGCTTAGATATCCCGACAGCCACTAACTATGGCTACACCTTC.